The 14 T cell receptor beta chains presented below share a single source sample, sequenced in a study of identical twins. TCRdb used MiXCR to reprocess the 5' RACE reads, holding one entry per CDR3 protein. This sample has hundreds of thousands of distinct CDR3 sequences; about 24% occur once, and the top ten carry just under 3%. The data also belong to a second study, concerning T cells expressing NK-cell markers.

Sample: CD4+ T cells sorted from blood. The receptors derive from a young woman in good health.

The chain uses TRBV9 and TRBJ2-6; weak D call: TRBD2 (6 bases). This CDR3 comprises 15 residues. Germline V gene lookup returns CDR1 SGDLS and CDR2 YYNGEE. V lost 0 bases and J lost 7, with 11 bases in between. CDR3 sequence (DNA): TGTGCCAGCAGCGTAGACGGAGGGACTGCCAACGTCCTGACTTTC. This sequence encodes CASSVDGGTANVLTF.

This clonotype appeared a few times. This rearrangement joins TRBV20-1 to TRBJ2-4; D gene unclear. The germline V and J ends were trimmed by 0 bases and 2 bases, with 11 bases remaining between them. Germline-derived CDR1 and CDR2 are DFQATT and SNEGSKA (reference sequence). The CDR3 runs 15 residues. CDR3 residues: CSARDYQRSKNIQYF. CDR3 bases: TGCAGTGCTAGAGACTATCAGAGGTCCAAAAACATTCAGTACTTC.

This chain uses TRBV5-1 with TRBJ2-6; possibly TRBD2 for D (5 bases). CDR3 size: 17 residues. V was clipped by 2 bases and J by 3 bases, with 15 bases between them. Germline V CDR1 and CDR2: SGHRS, YFSETQ. In nucleotides, the CDR3 is TGCGCCAGCAGCTTAGAGACGGACTCAATTGGGGCCAACGTCCTGACTTTC. Its protein is CASSLETDSIGANVLTF.

This clonotype was detected a few times. The genes are TRBV20-1 and TRBJ2-1, with TRBD2 matching 11 bases. Germline V gene data show CDR1 as DFQATT and CDR2 as SNEGSKA (reference sequence). Losses at the gene ends were 5 bases for V and 2 bases for J; bases not matched to a gene: 14. The CDR3 has 18 residues. The CDR3 region has the DNA TGCAGTGCTGGGGGGCTAGCGGGGGGTCGCCGGGCCTACAATGAGCAGTTCTTC. Translated: CSAGGLAGGRRAYNEQFF.

This clonotype was counted a few times. The chain employs TRBV6-5 and TRBJ1-5; tentatively, D is TRBD1 (6 bases). Germline loops: CDR1 MNHEY, CDR2 SVGAGI. V was cut by 0 bases and J by 10 bases, with 16 bases left in between. CDR3 length: 15 residues. This chain's CDR3 is CASSYSLQGGDPQHF. CDR3 in DNA: TGTGCCAGCAGTTACTCGTTACAGGGCGGGGATCCCCAGCATTTT.

The rearrangement links TRBV3-1 to TRBJ1-2; D call uncertain. CDR1 is LGHDT and CDR2 is YNNKEL in the germline V gene (reference sequence). Trimming took 3 bases from V and 7 from J, leaving 12 bases between them. The CDR3 runs 13 residues. The CDR3 loop reads CASSHRMQGGYTF. DNA for the CDR3: TGTGCCAGCAGCCATAGAATGCAAGGTGGCTACACCTTC. Filled out from reference TRBV3-1 and TRBJ1-2, the complete variable domain reads DTAVSQTPKYLVTQMGNDKSIKCEQNLGHDTMYWYKQDSKKFLKIMFSYNNKELIINETVPNRFSPKSPDKAHLNLHINSLELGDSAVYFCASSHRMQGGYTFGSGTRLTVV.

This clonotype has just a few counts. The genes are TRBV27 and TRBJ2-5, with D maybe TRBD2 (5 bases). Trimming took 2 bases from V and 7 from J, leaving 14 bases between them. CDR3 length: 14 residues. CDR1 and CDR2 (germline): MNHEY, SMNVEV (reference sequence). The DNA for the CDR3 is TGTGCCAGCAGTTTAAGTCGAACTAGTGGGACCCAGTACTTC. Its protein is CASSLSRTSGTQYF.

The chain carries TRBV7-3 and TRBJ2-2; D gene uncertain. Deletions cut 1 base from V and 4 bases from J, with 7 bases between. This CDR3 is built from 14 residues. Germline assignment: CDR1 SGHTA and CDR2 FQGTGA. The CDR3 DNA reads TGTGCCAGCAGCTTAATTGCCGGCACCGGGGAGCTGTTTTTT. It yields the protein CASSLIAGTGELFF.

This clonotype came up a few times. The CDR3, as DNA: TGTGCCAGCAGTTACCCCTCCCTTTTCCCCTCTGGGGCCAACGTCCTGACTTTC. Amino acids: CASSYPSLFPSGANVLTF. The chain joins TRBV12-3 or TRBV12-4 to TRBJ2-6; the D is unclear. The length of the CDR3 is 18 residues. The V gene lost 4 bases and the J gene lost 0 bases, with 16 bases spanning the gap.

There are many counts of this clonotype. V gene TRBV12-3 or TRBV12-4 combines with J gene TRBJ2-2; no definite D call. Trimming left V 6 bases short and J 1 base short, with 9 bases between. The length of the CDR3 is 14 residues. The CDR3 is CASRRPRNTGELFF. The CDR3 coding sequence is TGTGCCAGCAGGCGCCCGCGGAACACCGGGGAGCTGTTTTTT.

This clonotype was seen repeatedly, ten times or more. This rearrangement joins TRBV7-3 to TRBJ2-2, with 12 bases aligning to TRBD2. The CDR3 length is 15 residues. The junction had 1 base not matched to a gene; V was cut back by 3 bases and J by 5 bases. CDR1 is SGHTA, CDR2 FQGTGA, per germline. CDR3 residues: CASSFGLAGTGELFF. In DNA form, the CDR3 reads TGTGCCAGCAGCTTCGGACTAGCGGGAACCGGGGAGCTGTTTTTT.

The chain joins TRBV19 to TRBJ2-3; 8 bases are a match to TRBD2. The V segment lost 10 bases and the J segment 5 bases; nucleotides outside the gene matches: 11. Germline V gene sequence: CDR1 LNHDA, CDR2 SQIVND (reference sequence). The CDR3 covers 14 residues. Written as DNA, the CDR3 is TGTGCCACGAAGCCGGGACTAGATTTAGATACGCAGTATTTT. Amino acids: CATKPGLDLDTQYF.

This clonotype was observed a single time. The chain couples TRBV11-2 to TRBJ2-3; 12 bases are shared with TRBD2. With V trimmed by 1 base and J by 4 bases, 15 bases remained unmatched. This CDR3 has 20 residues. Looked up from germline, CDR1 is SGHAT and CDR2 is FQNNGV. CDR3 sequence reads: CASSLVSPSGRATPSDTQYF. CDR3 DNA sequence: TGTGCCAGCAGCTTAGTGTCGCCTAGCGGGAGGGCCACTCCCTCAGATACGCAGTATTTT.

This clonotype has only a few counts. The junction differs from germline at one of its ends, possibly a read error. The chain links TRBV12-3 or TRBV12-4 to TRBJ1-2; TRBD1 is a possible D gene (5 bases). CDR3 length: 12 residues. The CDR3 protein is CASSRISGQGNF. In DNA form, the CDR3 reads TGTGCCAGCAGCCGAATTAGCGGGCAGGGAAACTTC.